This T cell receptor beta chain was profiled in a study of blood T cell repertoires in COVID-19. Study overall: Collection of acute and convalescent COVID-19 samples took place in the United States, Italy and Spain. PBMCs, B-cell-depleted T cells, or T cells provided the cDNA or gDNA that made up the material.

Methods used by the authors: Reference gene primer amplification in the assay estimated nucleated cell counts. The data were produced by immunoSEQ multiplex PCR, yet TCRdb's version contains in-frame clones alone and is incomplete. V, J and clone size derive from that table, while D and trimming were established from the DNA sequence. The sample lists around 67,000 clones, about four fifths seen once, with roughly 5.4% in the top ten. This clone was seen more than once but under ten times. CDR3 length: 13 amino acids. Trimming stripped 0 bases from V and 8 bases from J, with 10 bases between. Per germline, CDR1 LGHNA and CDR2 YSLEER.

The receptor comes from a man in his fifties or sixties with active COVID-19. This chain links TRBV4-3 with TRBJ1-2; D is uncertain. Sequencing used peripheral blood. CDR3 protein: CASSQDGSWGYTF. DNA for the CDR3: TGCGCCAGCAGCCAAGATGGGAGCTGGGGCTACACCTTC.